Given below is one TCR beta chain in context. Its antigen target is currently unknown. Base quality data are lacking; no much larger clone is found one base away. The sample is drawn from a study of shared clonotypes between healthy human individuals (dated by TCRdb to 2020 to 2022). In terms of the full investigation: A few men and two women, aged 18 to 49 years, made up the cohort. Libraries were prepared and TCR repertoires were sequenced by different laboratories using diverse techniques, in order to increase sequencing depth and limit assay-specific biases. Leukapheresis yielded between about 0.85 and 10 billion PBMCs per donor. For each donor, CD4 naive and CD4 memory were each run on three plates, CD8 naive on two plates, and CD8 memory on one plate. To estimate repertoire size and how much clonotype sharing occurs between individuals, the study deeply sequenced the blood TCR repertoires of about five healthy adults.

The donors were healthy, HIV-negative adults with no recently reported acute infections or vaccinations. Every donor was a Caucasian adult living in Nashville, Tennessee, USA. CD4+ T cells were enriched by magnetic negative selection, after which naive cells were positively selected on CD45RA and the negative fraction was taken as the memory subset. After blood collection by leukapheresis, PBMCs were isolated using Ficoll-Histopaque density gradient centrifugation and then cryopreserved in the vapor phase of liquid nitrogen. Purity and quantity of every magnetically sorted T cell population were checked by analytical flow cytometry. From each sorted fraction, genomic DNA was isolated and quantified by UV absorbance on a Nanodrop 2000c. Results the study describes overall, beyond this receptor: Only blood was sampled, and tissue TCR repertoires likely differ from those in blood. When a few donors were compared, the shared fraction of clonotypes was around 5.1% for naive CD4, less than 4% for naive CD8, roughly 2.5% for memory CD4, and about 0.36% for memory CD8. Pairwise subsampling led to the expectation that sequencing depth would affect the degree of clonotype sharing among donors. Estimated clonotype richness was generally larger for naive than for memory subsets. Because the study included only a small number of donors, the genetic and exposure-history diversity represented was limited. Rarefaction of sorted-subset datasets indicated incomplete sequencing despite the large sequencing depth. Compared with non-shared clonotypes, the clonotypes found in all four sorted-subset donors had higher generation probabilities.

The germline V gene (reference sequence) supplies CDR1 GTSNPN and CDR2 SVGIG. The junction shows trimming of 3 bases on V and 2 bases on J, plus 20 bases between the germline ends. Counted from cysteine to phenylalanine, this CDR3 has 18 amino acids. Only CDR3 DNA is held: 54 bases, read in frame from base 1. Using the deep immunoSEQ assay, multiplex PCR amplified TCR CDR3 regions from genomic DNA. Extracted genomic DNA from each cell subset was spread evenly across all wells of several immunoSEQ 96-well plates, with each plate serving as a replicate. For sorted subsets, around 0.2 ug genomic DNA, equal to 25,000 to 35,000 T cell genomes, was loaded into each replicate PCR. The purified libraries were quantified using a Qubit 3.0 fluorometer, sized with a Bioanalyzer 2100, and then quantified again using the KAPA Library Quantification kit. Every immunoSEQ 96-well plate was sequenced on a separate single-read 150-cycle Illumina NextSeq 550 flow cell. Per the source publication's procedure: Because only junctional sequences without quality scores were contained in the immunoSEQ output, filtering matching that applied to full-length reads could not be performed. To assign V/J genes and CDR3, sequences were annotated against IMGT germline references using PyIR, a Python wrapper for IgBLAST v1.9. Reads with weak V/J assignments (E-value above 1e-6), missing CDR3, stop codons, out-of-frame junctions, or ambiguous translated residues were removed. V3J clonotypes were defined as sequences sharing the same inferred V gene, J gene, and CDR3 amino acid sequence. The percentage overlap between two repertoires was calculated by dividing the number of shared unique clonotypes by the size of the smaller repertoire. Repertoire richness was assessed with RTK rarefaction, the Chao1 estimator, and Recon v2.1 estimates of unobserved clonotypes. Generation probabilities for all TCRbeta clonotypes obtained by the gDNA method from a handful of donors were computed using OLGA. Not all clones reach the TCRdb copy of this immuneACCESS table, which keeps in-frame sequences only. Checked studies attribute under half of the gap to unresolved V genes and leave the rest unexplained. V, J and clone size are taken as reported in that table, and D and trimming were inferred from the DNA itself. The sample includes millions of clones, with 80% to 95% observed a single time. The top ten constitute around 0.4% of the sample.

The sequencing sample was made of naive CD4+ T cells from PBMCs. This specimen's cell subset or site label, interpreted: CD45RA+ positively selected. The chain employs TRBV30 and TRBJ1-6; no D gene is confidently identified. This sequence was found in a man younger than 35 in good health. Some clones in this sample may be carry-over from other donors' samples. CDR3 sequence: CAWSGPKRTIAYNSPLHF. DNA sequence: TGTGCCTGGAGCGGACCCAAGAGAACCATCGCCTATAATTCACCCCTCCACTTT.